Following are 2 T cell receptor beta chains from one sample sequenced in a study of blood T cell repertoires in COVID-19. Measured with immunoSEQ multiplex PCR; TCRdb has only the in-frame clones, and not every one. This table has 250,000 or so clones, around 86% appearing once. The sequenced sample was PBMCs or T cells enriched from blood (not recorded which). Receptor source: a woman between 45 and 60 years old who had recovered from COVID-19.

V gene TRBV29-1 combines with J gene TRBJ2-1; 8 bases agree with TRBD2. Trimming cost V 3 bases and J 2 bases; bases outside gene matches: 3. The CDR3 covers 14 residues. The germline V gene encodes CDR1 SQVTM and CDR2 ANQGSEA. The CDR3 reads CSVESGSTYNEQFF. The CDR3, as DNA: TGCAGCGTTGAGAGCGGGAGCACCTACAATGAGCAGTTCTTC.

V gene TRBV4-1 combines with J gene TRBJ2-6; D unresolved. The CDR3 is made up of 14 amino acids. Germline V gene data show CDR1 as MGHRA and CDR2 as YSYEKL. V shed 0 bases and J shed 3 bases, with 3 bases lying between them. The CDR3 reads CASSQDSGANVLTF. In nucleotides, the CDR3 is TGCGCCAGCAGCCAAGACAGTGGGGCCAACGTCCTGACTTTC.